This T cell receptor (beta chain) was identified during a study of blood T cell dynamics during melanoma immunotherapy. At the level of the study: Metastatic melanoma patients received first-line pembrolizumab or nivolumab plus ipilimumab.

Time point meaning: week 3, after first cycle of checkpoint inhibitor. Patients with prior systemic cancer treatment, concomitant immunosuppressants, or other active malignancies were excluded. Germline CDR1 is GTSNPN and CDR2 is SVGIG (reference sequence). The length of the CDR3 is 11 residues. Trimming took off 4 bases at V and 7 bases at J, with 8 bases between the two ends. The data were produced by immunoSEQ multiplex PCR, yet TCRdb's version contains in-frame clones alone and is incomplete. Altogether thousands of clones are present, 70% to 90% being singletons, with the ten largest covering 6.3%.

Specimen: blood, collected from a patient treated with checkpoint blockade. The V call is TRBV30, the J call TRBJ2-1, with D perhaps TRBD1 (5 bases). This receptor was obtained from a human donor with melanoma. DNA for the CDR3: TGTGCCTGGATAAAGGGGAATGAGCAGTTCTTC. Residues: CAWIKGNEQFF.